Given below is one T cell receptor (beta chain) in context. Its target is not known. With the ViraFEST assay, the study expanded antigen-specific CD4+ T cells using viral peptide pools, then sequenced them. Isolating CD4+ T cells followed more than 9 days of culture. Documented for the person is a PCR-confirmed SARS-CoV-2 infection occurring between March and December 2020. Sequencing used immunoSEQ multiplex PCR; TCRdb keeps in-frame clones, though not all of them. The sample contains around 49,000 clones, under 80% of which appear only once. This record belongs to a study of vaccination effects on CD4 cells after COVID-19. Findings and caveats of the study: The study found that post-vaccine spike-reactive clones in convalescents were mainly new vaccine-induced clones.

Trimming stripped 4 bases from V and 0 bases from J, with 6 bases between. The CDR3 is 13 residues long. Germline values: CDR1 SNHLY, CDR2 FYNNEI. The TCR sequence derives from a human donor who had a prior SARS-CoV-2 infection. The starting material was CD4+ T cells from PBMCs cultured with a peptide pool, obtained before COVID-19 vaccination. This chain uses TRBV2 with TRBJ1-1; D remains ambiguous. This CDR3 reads CASSGEVNTEAFF. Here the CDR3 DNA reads TGTGCCAGCAGTGGGGAGGTGAACACTGAAGCTTTCTTT.